This T cell receptor beta chain was documented in a study of blood T cell repertoires in COVID-19. Some clones are missing from TCRdb's copy, which holds only in-frame ones; the method was immunoSEQ multiplex PCR. The table lists about 300,000 clones, just under 90% of them singletons. This receptor was identified in a woman aged 45-65 years with COVID-19, enrolled during active disease. Source material: peripheral blood.

The CDR3 sequence: CASGGLAGAEQYF. CDR3 nucleotides: TGTGCTAGTGGGGGACTAGCGGGAGCCGAGCAGTACTTC. V usage is TRBV12-5 and J usage is TRBJ2-7, with 14 bases matching TRBD2. V was pared by 6 bases and J by 6 bases, with 1 base of the junction left unmatched. The CDR3 runs 13 residues. In germline, CDR1 is LGHNT, CDR2 FRNRAP.